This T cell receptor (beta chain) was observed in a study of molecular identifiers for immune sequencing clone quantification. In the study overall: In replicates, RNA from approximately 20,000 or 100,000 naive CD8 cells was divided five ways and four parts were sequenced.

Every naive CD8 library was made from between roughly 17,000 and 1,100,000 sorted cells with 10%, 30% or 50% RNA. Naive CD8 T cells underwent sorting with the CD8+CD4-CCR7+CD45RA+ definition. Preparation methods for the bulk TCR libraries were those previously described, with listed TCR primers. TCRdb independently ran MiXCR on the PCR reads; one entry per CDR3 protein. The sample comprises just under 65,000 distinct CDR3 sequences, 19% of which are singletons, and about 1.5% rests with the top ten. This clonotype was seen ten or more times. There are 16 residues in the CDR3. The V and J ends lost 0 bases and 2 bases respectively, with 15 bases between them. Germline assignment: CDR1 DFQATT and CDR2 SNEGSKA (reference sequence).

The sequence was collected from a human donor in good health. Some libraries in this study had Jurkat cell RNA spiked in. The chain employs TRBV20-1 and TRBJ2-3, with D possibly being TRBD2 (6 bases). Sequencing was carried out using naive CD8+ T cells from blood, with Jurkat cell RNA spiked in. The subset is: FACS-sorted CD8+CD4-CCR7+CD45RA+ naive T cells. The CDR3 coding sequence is TGCAGTGCTAGAGATCGGTGGCGGGAAAACACAGATACGCAGTATTTT. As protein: CSARDRWRENTDTQYF.